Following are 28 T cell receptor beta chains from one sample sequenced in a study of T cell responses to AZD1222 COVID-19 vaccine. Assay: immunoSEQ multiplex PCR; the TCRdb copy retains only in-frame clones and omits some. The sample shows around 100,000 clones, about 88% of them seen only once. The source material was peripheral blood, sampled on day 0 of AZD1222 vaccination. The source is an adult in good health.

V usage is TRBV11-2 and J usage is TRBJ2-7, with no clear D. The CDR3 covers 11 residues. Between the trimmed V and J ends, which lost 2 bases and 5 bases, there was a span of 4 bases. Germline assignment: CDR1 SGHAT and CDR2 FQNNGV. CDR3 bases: TGTGCCAGCAGCTTATCCCACGAGCAGTACTTC. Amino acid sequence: CASSLSHEQYF.

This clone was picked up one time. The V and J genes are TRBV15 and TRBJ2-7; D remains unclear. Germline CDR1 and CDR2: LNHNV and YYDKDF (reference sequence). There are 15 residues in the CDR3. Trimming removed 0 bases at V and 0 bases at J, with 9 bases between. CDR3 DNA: TGTGCCACCAGCAGAGATCTGGGGAACTCCTACGAGCAGTACTTC. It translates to CATSRDLGNSYEQYF.

DNA for the CDR3: TGTGCCAGCTCATCCTCCGTCCCCGGCCAGGCCGGTACTTCACCCCTCCACTTT. Protein: CASSSSVPGQAGTSPLHF. The chain combines TRBV18 with TRBJ1-6; D gene uncertain. CDR1 KGHSH and CDR2 LQKENI come from the germline V gene. Trimming left V 5 bases short and J 9 bases short, with 26 bases between. The CDR3 consists of 18 residues. The variable domain in full, completed from reference TRBV18 and TRBJ1-6, reads NAGVMQNPRHLVRRRGQEARLRCSPMKGHSHVYWYRQLPEEGLKFMVYLQKENIIDESGMPKERFSAEFPKEGPSILRIQQVVRGDSAAYFCASSSSVPGQAGTSPLHFGNGTRLTVT.

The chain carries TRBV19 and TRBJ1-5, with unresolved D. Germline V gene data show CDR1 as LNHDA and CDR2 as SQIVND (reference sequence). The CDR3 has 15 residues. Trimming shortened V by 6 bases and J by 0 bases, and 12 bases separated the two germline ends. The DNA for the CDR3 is TGTGCCAGTAGGGAGGTGAGGGATAGCAATCAGCCCCAGCATTTT. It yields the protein CASREVRDSNQPQHF. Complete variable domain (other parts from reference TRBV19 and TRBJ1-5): DGGITQSPKYLFRKEGQNVTLSCEQNLNHDAMYWYRQDPGQGLRLIYYSQIVNDFQKGDIAEGYSVSREKKESFPLTVTSAQKNPTAFYLCASREVRDSNQPQHFGDGTRLSIL.

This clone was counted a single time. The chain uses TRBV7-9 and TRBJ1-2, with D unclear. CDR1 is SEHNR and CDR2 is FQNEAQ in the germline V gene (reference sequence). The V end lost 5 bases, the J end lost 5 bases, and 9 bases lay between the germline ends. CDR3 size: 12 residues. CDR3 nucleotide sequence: TGTGCCAGCAGCCCAAAAGGGTATGGCTACACCTTC. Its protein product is CASSPKGYGYTF.

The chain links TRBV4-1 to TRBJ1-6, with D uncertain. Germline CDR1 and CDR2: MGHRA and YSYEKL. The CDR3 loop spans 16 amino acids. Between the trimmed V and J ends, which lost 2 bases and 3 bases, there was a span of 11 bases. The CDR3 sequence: CASSQLYAGYNSPLHF. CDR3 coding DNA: TGCGCCAGCAGCCAACTTTACGCTGGCTATAATTCACCCCTCCACTTT.

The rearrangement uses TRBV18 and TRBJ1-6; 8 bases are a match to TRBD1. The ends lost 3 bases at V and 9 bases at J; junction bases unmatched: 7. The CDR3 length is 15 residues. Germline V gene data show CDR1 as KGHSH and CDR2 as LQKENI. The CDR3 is CASSPLQGTGSPLHF. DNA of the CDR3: TGTGCCAGCTCACCCCTACAGGGGACAGGTTCACCCCTCCACTTT.

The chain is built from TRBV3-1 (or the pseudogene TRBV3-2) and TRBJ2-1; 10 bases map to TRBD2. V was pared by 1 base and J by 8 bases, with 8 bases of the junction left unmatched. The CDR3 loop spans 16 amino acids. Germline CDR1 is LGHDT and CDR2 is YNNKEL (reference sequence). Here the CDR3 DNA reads TGTGCCAGCAGCCAAGGAATTAGCGGGAGGAGGTATGAGCAGTTCTTC. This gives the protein CASSQGISGRRYEQFF.

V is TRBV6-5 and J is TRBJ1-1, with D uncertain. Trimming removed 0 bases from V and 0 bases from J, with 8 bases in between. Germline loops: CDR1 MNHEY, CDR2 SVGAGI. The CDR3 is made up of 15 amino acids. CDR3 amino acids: CASSYSHSLNTEAFF. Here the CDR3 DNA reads TGTGCCAGCAGTTACTCGCACAGTTTGAACACTGAAGCTTTCTTT.

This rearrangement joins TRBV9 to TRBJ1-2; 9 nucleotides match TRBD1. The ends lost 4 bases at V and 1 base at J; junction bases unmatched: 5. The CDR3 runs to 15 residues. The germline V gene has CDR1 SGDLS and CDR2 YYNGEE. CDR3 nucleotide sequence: TGTGCCAGCAGCAAGGGACAGGGTAGTAACTATGGCTACACCTTC. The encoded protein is CASSKGQGSNYGYTF.

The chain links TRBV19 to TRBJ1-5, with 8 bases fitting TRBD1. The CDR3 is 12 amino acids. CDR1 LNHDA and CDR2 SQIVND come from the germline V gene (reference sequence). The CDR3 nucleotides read TGTGCATCAGGGGGCAGCAATCAGCCCCAGCATTTT. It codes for CASGGSNQPQHF.

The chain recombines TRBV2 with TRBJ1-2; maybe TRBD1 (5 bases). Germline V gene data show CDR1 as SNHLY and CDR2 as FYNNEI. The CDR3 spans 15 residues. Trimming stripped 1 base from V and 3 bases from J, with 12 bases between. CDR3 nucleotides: TGTGCCAGCAGTGAAGAGGTGGGGGAATACTATGGCTACACCTTC. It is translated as CASSEEVGEYYGYTF.

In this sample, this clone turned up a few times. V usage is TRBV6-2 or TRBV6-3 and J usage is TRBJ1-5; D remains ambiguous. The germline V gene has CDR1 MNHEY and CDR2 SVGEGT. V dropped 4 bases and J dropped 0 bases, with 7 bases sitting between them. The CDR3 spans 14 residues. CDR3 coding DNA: TGTGCCAGCAGTTTTGACCTTAGCAATCAGCCCCAGCATTTT. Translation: CASSFDLSNQPQHF.

In DNA, the CDR3 is TGTGCCAGTAGTACCGGACAGGCCCTCAATCAGCCCCAGCATTTT. It is translated as CASSTGQALNQPQHF. The rearrangement links TRBV19 to TRBJ1-5, with 7 bases lining up with TRBD1. The germline V gene has CDR1 LNHDA and CDR2 SQIVND (reference sequence). The CDR3 contains 15 residues. Trimming removed 4 bases from V and 3 bases from J; junction bases left unmatched: 6.

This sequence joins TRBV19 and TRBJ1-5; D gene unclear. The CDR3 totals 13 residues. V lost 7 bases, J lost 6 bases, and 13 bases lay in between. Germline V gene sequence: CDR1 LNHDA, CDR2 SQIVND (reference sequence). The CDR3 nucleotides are TGTGCCAGTACCATGGACTCCGCTCAGCCCCAGCATTTT. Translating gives CASTMDSAQPQHF.

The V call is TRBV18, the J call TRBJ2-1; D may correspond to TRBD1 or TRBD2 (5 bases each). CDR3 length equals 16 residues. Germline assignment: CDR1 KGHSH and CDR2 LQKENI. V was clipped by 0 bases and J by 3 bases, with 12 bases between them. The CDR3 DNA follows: TGTGCCAGCTCACCACCGTTCGGGACGCACTACAATGAGCAGTTCTTC. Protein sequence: CASSPPFGTHYNEQFF.

The CDR3: CAFERRGNTEAFF. Here the CDR3 DNA reads TGTGCCTTTGAGCGTCGGGGGAACACTGAAGCTTTCTTT. The chain has TRBV30 and TRBJ1-1; the D is unclear. The CDR3 has 13 residues. The V gene's germline CDR1 is GTSNPN and CDR2 SVGIG (reference sequence). V shed 7 bases and J shed 1 base, with 13 bases lying between them.

As DNA, the CDR3 is TGTGCCAGCAGCTTGAGGCAGGGCACCTACGAGCAGTACTTC. It yields the protein CASSLRQGTYEQYF. The chain recombines TRBV5-8 with TRBJ2-7; tentative D call: TRBD1 (5 bases). Trimming removed 1 base at V and 2 bases at J, with 10 bases between. The CDR3 extends over 14 amino acids. Germline CDR1 SGHTS, CDR2 YDEGEE.

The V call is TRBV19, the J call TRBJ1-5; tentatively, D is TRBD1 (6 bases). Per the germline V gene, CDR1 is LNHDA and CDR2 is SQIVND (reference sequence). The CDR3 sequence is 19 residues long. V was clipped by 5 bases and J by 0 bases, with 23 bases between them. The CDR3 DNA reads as TGTGCCAGTAGTCCCCATATCAGGGGAACCCAATATAGCAATCAGCCCCAGCATTTT. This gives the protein CASSPHIRGTQYSNQPQHF.

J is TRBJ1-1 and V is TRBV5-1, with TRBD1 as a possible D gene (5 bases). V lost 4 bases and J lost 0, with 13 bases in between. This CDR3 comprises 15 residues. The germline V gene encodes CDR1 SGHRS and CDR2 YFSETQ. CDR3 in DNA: TGCGCCAGCAGCGGAGGGACGGGAATGAACACTGAAGCTTTCTTT. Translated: CASSGGTGMNTEAFF.

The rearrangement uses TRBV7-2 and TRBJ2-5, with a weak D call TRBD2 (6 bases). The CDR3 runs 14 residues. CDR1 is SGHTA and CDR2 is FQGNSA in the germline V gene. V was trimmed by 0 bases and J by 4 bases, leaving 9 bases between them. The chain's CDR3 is CASSLAGGVETQYF. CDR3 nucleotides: TGTGCCAGCAGCTTAGCGGGAGGTGTAGAGACCCAGTACTTC.

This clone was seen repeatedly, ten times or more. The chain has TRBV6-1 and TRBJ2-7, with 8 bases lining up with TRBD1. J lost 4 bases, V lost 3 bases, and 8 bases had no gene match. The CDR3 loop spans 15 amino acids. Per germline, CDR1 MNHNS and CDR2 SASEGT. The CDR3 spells CASSEPQGAPYEQYF. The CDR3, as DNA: TGTGCCAGCAGTGAGCCCCAGGGGGCTCCGTACGAGCAGTACTTC.

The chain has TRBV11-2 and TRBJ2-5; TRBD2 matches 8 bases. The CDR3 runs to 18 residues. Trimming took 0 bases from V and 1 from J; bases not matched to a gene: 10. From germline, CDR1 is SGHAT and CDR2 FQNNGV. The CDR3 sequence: CASSLDLGRGASQETQYF. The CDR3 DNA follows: TGTGCCAGCAGCTTAGATTTGGGGCGGGGGGCCTCCCAAGAGACCCAGTACTTC.

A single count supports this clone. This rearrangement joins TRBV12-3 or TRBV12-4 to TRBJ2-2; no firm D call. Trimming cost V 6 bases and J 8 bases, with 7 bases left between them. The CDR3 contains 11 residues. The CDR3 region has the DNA TGTGCCAGCAGCCCCTTGGGGGAGCTGTTTTTT. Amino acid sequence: CASSPLGELFF.

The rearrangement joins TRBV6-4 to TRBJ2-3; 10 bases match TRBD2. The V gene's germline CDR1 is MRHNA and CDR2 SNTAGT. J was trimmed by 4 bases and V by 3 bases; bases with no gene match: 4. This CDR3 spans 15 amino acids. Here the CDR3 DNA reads TGTGCCAGCAGTGAAGGGACTAGCGACGCAGATACGCAGTATTTT. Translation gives CASSEGTSDADTQYF.

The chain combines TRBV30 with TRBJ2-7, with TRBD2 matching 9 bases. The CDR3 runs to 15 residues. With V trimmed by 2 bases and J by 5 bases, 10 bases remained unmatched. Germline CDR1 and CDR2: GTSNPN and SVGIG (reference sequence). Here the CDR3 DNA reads TGTGCCTGGAGTACCGGGACTAGCCGGGGGGACGAGCAGTACTTC. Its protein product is CAWSTGTSRGDEQYF.

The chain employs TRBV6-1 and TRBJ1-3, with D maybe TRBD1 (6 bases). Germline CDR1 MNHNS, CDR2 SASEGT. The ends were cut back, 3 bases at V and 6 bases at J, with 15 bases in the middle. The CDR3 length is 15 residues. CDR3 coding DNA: TGTGCCAGCAGTGAGTCCGTAAGGACAGCAAACACCATATATTTT. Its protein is CASSESVRTANTIYF.

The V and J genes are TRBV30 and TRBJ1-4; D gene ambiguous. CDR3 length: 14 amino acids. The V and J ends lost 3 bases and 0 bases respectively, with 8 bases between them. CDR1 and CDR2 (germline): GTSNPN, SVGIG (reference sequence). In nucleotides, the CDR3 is TGTGCCTGGAGCAGGAGGGCAACTAATGAAAAACTGTTTTTT. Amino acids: CAWSRRATNEKLFF.